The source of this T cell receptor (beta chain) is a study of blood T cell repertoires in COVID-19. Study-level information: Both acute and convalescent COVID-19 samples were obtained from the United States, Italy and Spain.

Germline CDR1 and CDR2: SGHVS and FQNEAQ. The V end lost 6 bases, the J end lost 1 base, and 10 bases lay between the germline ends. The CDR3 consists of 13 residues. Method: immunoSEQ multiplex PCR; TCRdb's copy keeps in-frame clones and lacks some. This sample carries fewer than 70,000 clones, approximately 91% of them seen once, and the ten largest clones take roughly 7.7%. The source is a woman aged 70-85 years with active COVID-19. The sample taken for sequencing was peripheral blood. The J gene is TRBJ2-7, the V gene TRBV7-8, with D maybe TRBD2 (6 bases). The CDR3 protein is CASSTGRSYEQYF. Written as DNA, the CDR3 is TGTGCCAGCAGTACGGGGAGGTCCTACGAGCAGTACTTC.